This T cell receptor beta chain was profiled in a study of T cell responses to AZD1222 COVID-19 vaccine. Points from the study as a whole: Vaccine-associated CD4 TCRs ranged over spike, dominating at 160-218 and 743-854. Without day 14 samples, only post-peak T cell repertoires were studied.

V lost 7 bases and J lost 8, with 15 bases in between. This CDR3 region has 14 residues. Germline loops: CDR1 LNHDA, CDR2 SQIVND (reference sequence). This clone occurred many times. Its target is not known. The assay was immunoSEQ multiplex PCR, and TCRdb's table has in-frame clones only and misses some. The sample consists of some 65,000 clones, 79% of them appearing once. The rearrangement uses TRBV19 and TRBJ1-6; D is perhaps TRBD1 (5 bases). The specimen was peripheral blood, collected on day 0 of MenACWY control vaccination. The sequence came from an adult in good health. CDR3 in DNA: TGTGCCAGTAAGGCGAGTGGGACTTATTCACCCCTCCACTTT. This encodes CASKASGTYSPLHF.